The present TCR beta chain was sequenced within a study of blood T cell repertoires in COVID-19. About the study: Sample material is recorded as cDNA or gDNA derived from T cells, B-cell-depleted T cells, or PBMCs.

Clones were sequenced by immunoSEQ multiplex PCR, and TCRdb holds only the in-frame ones, with some missing. The sample carries tens of thousands of clones, 85% to 90% recorded once. Sequences were obtained from peripheral blood. The clonotype originates from a human donor in a cohort sampled during active COVID-19.

CDR3 sequence (DNA): TGTGCCAGCAGGACGGGACAGAGGATTAGTGTAGCTTTCTTT. This translates into CASRTGQRISVAFF. The V and J genes are TRBV6-5 and TRBJ1-1; 7 nucleotides align to TRBD1. The CDR3 is made up of 14 amino acids. CDR1 and CDR2 from the germline V gene are MNHEY and SVGAGI. After removal of 6 bases from V and 10 bases from J, the junction contained 14 bases not matched to a gene.